Listed below are T cell receptor beta chains from one sample, sequenced in a study of blood T cell repertoires in COVID-19. Clones were sequenced by immunoSEQ multiplex PCR, and TCRdb holds only the in-frame ones, with some missing. Of about 120,000 clones listed, 79% are singletons. Sequenced sample: peripheral blood. These receptor sequences come from a man aged 35 to 55 with active or convalescent COVID-19. Each CDR3 is given with its conserved first and last residue. A D gene is named only where the DNA matches it firmly. Part of the rows lack a size; the others show once, few, many or a class for expanded clones.

D gene	V gene	J gene	clone size	CDR3 DNA	CDR3 protein
NA	TRBV2	TRBJ1-5	NA	TGTGCCAGCAGCCCTGGGGGGTATCAGCCCCAGCATTTT	CASSPGGYQPQHF
NA	TRBV3-1/TRBV3-2	TRBJ2-1	NA	TGTGCCAGCAGCCCAAGCGTAAGCTACAATGAGCAGTTCTTC	CASSPSVSYNEQFF
NA	TRBV11-2	TRBJ2-3	NA	TGTGCCAGCAGCAGGGGGGGCGGGTTAAGCACAGATACGCAGTATTTT	CASSRGGGLSTDTQYF
NA	TRBV12-3/TRBV12-4	TRBJ1-5	few	TGTGCCAGCAGGGGAGGCGGAGGTCAGCCCCAGCATTTT	CASRGGGGQPQHF
TRBD1	TRBV11-2	TRBJ1-2	NA	TGTGCCAGCAGCTATAGACAGGGGGCGACTCGGGGGAACTATGGCTACACCTTC	CASSYRQGATRGNYGYTF
NA	TRBV5-1	TRBJ2-1	NA	TGCGCCAGCAGCTACCGGGAAACTGGCAACAATGAGCAGTTCTTC	CASSYRETGNNEQFF
NA	TRBV12-3/TRBV12-4	TRBJ1-5	NA	TGTGCCACCCCCAGGGGCCAGCCCCAGCATTTT	CATPRGQPQHF
TRBD1	TRBV30	TRBJ1-2	few	TGTGCCTGGAGTGTAGTGAAGGGGGCGGGTGGCTACACCTTC	CAWSVVKGAGGYTF
TRBD1	TRBV4-2	TRBJ2-1	NA	TGTGCCAGCAGCCAAGGCGGACAGGGTATGAATGAGCAGTTCTTC	CASSQGGQGMNEQFF
TRBD1	TRBV19	TRBJ1-5	NA	TGTGCCAGTGCAGGGGGTGAACCTAATCAGCCCCAGCATTTT	CASAGGEPNQPQHF
TRBD2	TRBV27	TRBJ2-7	NA	TGTGCCAGCAGCCCGGGACTAGCGGACTACGAGCAGTACTTC	CASSPGLADYEQYF
NA	TRBV27	TRBJ1-2	NA	TGTGCCAGCAGTTCACTGATGACAGGAAGGCTCTATGGCTACACCTTC	CASSSLMTGRLYGYTF
NA	TRBV10-3	TRBJ2-1	NA	TGTGCCATCAGTGGTACGTCAGACAATGAGCAGTTCTTC	CAISGTSDNEQFF
NA	TRBV2	TRBJ1-3	NA	TGTGCCAGCACCCCTAACAGGATCTCTGGAAACACCATATATTTT	CASTPNRISGNTIYF
NA	TRBV9	TRBJ1-2	once	TGTGCCAGCAGCGTAGACCGGGGGGCTGGCTACACCTTC	CASSVDRGAGYTF
NA	TRBV30	TRBJ1-4	once	TGTGCCTGGAGCGCCCGGGGAGTTTTCAATGAAAAACTGTTTTTT	CAWSARGVFNEKLFF
NA	TRBV6-4	TRBJ2-7	NA	TGTGCCAGCAGTGACTCCGCCGCTAAGCAGTACTTC	CASSDSAAKQYF
NA	TRBV5-4	TRBJ1-4	NA	TGTGCCACCCGACTTGAGGGCCTGTTTTTT	CATRLEGLFF
NA	TRBV9	TRBJ2-3	NA	TGTGCCAGCAGCGTAGAGGGACTTTTCACAGATACGCAGTATTTT	CASSVEGLFTDTQYF
TRBD1	TRBV27	TRBJ1-2	NA	TGTGCCAGCAGTCCCAACGACAGGGATGGCTACACCTTC	CASSPNDRDGYTF
NA	TRBV27	TRBJ1-2	NA	TGTGCCAGCAGGCTGACAGGCGGCGACGGCTACACCTTC	CASRLTGGDGYTF
NA	TRBV5-1	TRBJ1-4	NA	TGCGCCAGCAGCTTGGATACAGGGCGGGAAAAACTGTTTTTT	CASSLDTGREKLFF
TRBD1	TRBV13	TRBJ1-4	NA	TGTGCCAGCAGCCCCAGGGGGAGTGAAAAACTGTTTTTT	CASSPRGSEKLFF
TRBD1	TRBV12-3/TRBV12-4	TRBJ1-6	NA	TGTGCCAGCAGGGACAGGGTGGGATCACCCCTCCACTTT	CASRDRVGSPLHF
NA	TRBV6-1	TRBJ2-7	NA	TGTGCCAGCAGTGAAAACCCTAACTACGAGCAGTACTTC	CASSENPNYEQYF
NA	TRBV18	TRBJ2-2	NA	TGTGCCAGCTCACACCAGGGGTCGAACACCGGGGAGCTGTTTTTT	CASSHQGSNTGELFF
NA	TRBV28	TRBJ1-1	many	TGTGCCAGCAGATCCTCGGGGAGTGAAGCTTTCTTT	CASRSSGSEAFF
NA	TRBV11-2	TRBJ2-1	NA	TGTGCCAGCAGCTTAGTAATAATCAATGAGCAGTTCTTC	CASSLVIINEQFF
TRBD1	TRBV7-3	TRBJ2-1	NA	TGTGCCAGCAGCTTAGGGGACAGAGAGATCAATGAGCAGTTCTTC	CASSLGDREINEQFF
NA	TRBV30	TRBJ1-5	NA	TGTGCCTGGAGTCCGGCAGGAAGTCAGCCCCAGCATTTT	CAWSPAGSQPQHF
NA	TRBV28	TRBJ1-5	few	TGTGCCAGCAGTACCCCAACCGGGACACTCAGCAATCAGCCCCAGCATTTT	CASSTPTGTLSNQPQHF
TRBD1	TRBV6-6	TRBJ1-2	NA	TGTGCCAGCAGTCCCGTACAGGGGAATGGCTACACCTTC	CASSPVQGNGYTF
NA	TRBV6-2/TRBV6-3	TRBJ1-1	NA	TGTGCCAGCTGCCGCCAATGGCAGGGTCCGACTGAAGCTTTCTTT	CASCRQWQGPTEAFF
TRBD1	TRBV19	TRBJ1-2	NA	TGTGCCAGTAGTCCAGACTCGGACAGGGGTAGCTACACCTTC	CASSPDSDRGSYTF
NA	TRBV27	TRBJ1-6	NA	TGTGCCAGCAGAGGAGGTCTTACTCGTGATTCACCCCTCCACTTT	CASRGGLTRDSPLHF
NA	TRBV24-1	TRBJ1-2	NA	TGTGCCACCAGTGAGCGGCTGCCTGGCTACACCTTC	CATSERLPGYTF
TRBD2	TRBV6-4	TRBJ2-3	NA	TGTGCCAGCAGTAGAAACGGGGGGACCACAGATACGCAGTATTTT	CASSRNGGTTDTQYF
TRBD1	TRBV5-6	TRBJ1-5	NA	TGTGCCAGCAGCTGGGGGACAGGGGCAAATCAGCCCCAGCATTTT	CASSWGTGANQPQHF
NA	TRBV7-9	TRBJ1-1	NA	TGTGCCAGCAGCTTAAGGGGCAGGGAGAACACTGAAGCTTTCTTT	CASSLRGRENTEAFF
NA	TRBV6-6	TRBJ1-1	NA	TGTGCCAGCAGTTCGGTCGGGGAGAGGATGGGCACTGAAGCTTTCTTT	CASSSVGERMGTEAFF
NA	TRBV21-1	TRBJ1-6	NA	TGTGCCAGCAGACGGGATAATTCACCCCTCCACTTT	CASRRDNSPLHF
TRBD1	TRBV6-6	TRBJ1-2	NA	TGTGCCAGCAGTTACGGGACAGGCGATAACTATGGCTACACCTTC	CASSYGTGDNYGYTF
NA	TRBV11-3	TRBJ1-1	NA	TGTGCCAGCAGCTTAAGAGCCATGAACACTGAAGCTTTCTTT	CASSLRAMNTEAFF
TRBD1	TRBV18	TRBJ1-5	NA	TGTGCCAGCTCACCGCTTGGACAGGGGGCCGATCAGCCCCAGCATTTT	CASSPLGQGADQPQHF
TRBD2	TRBV5-1	TRBJ2-7	NA	TGCGCCAGCAGCTACGGGTTTACCCGCGGGAGCGAGCAGTACTTC	CASSYGFTRGSEQYF
NA	TRBV4-3	TRBJ2-7	few	TGCGCCAGCAGCCAAGATTTGACACACGAGCAGTACTTC	CASSQDLTHEQYF
NA	TRBV3-1/TRBV3-2	TRBJ2-7	NA	TGTGCCAGCAGCCCCCTCGGGGACGAGCAGTACTTC	CASSPLGDEQYF
NA	TRBV6-5	TRBJ1-1	NA	TGTGCCAGCAGTCCCATAGTGAACACTGAAGCTTTCTTT	CASSPIVNTEAFF
NA	TRBV6-5	TRBJ1-2	NA	TGTGCCAGCAGCACCGGGGGCTACACCTTC	CASSTGGYTF
NA	TRBV2	TRBJ1-6	few	TGTGCCAGCAACGGTAATTCACCCCTCCACTTT	CASNGNSPLHF
NA	TRBV13	TRBJ1-2	NA	TGTGCCAGCAGCTTAGGGTCTTCCTGGGACAACTACACCTTC	CASSLGSSWDNYTF
NA	TRBV29-1	TRBJ2-7	NA	TGCAGCGTAAAGACAGCCTCCTACGAGCAGTACTTC	CSVKTASYEQYF